This T cell receptor beta chain appears in the sequencing data of a study of T cell repertoires in cytomegalovirus infection. Study summary: The public TCR beta signatures pointed to both CMV infection and matching HLA type.

Study-wide results and caveats: Dominant in the ex vivo response were TCR beta clonotypes restricted by HLA-C and specific for CMV. Public TCR beta family frequency separated CMV-and-HLA carriers, including in an independent cohort.

A single record per CDR3 protein comes from TCRdb applying MiXCR to the reads. This table has 200,000 to 250,000 distinct CDR3 sequences, about 20% appearing once. In the case of this clonotype: Its antigen is currently unknown.

Trimming removed 1 base from V and 0 bases from J, with 15 bases in between. Germline lookup yields CDR1 PRHDT and CDR2 FYEKMQ (reference sequence). The CDR3 spans 17 residues. This chain connects TRBV13 to TRBJ1-1; unclear D gene. The sequenced sample consisted of CD8+ T cells from PBMCs. The TCR originated in a human donor in good health (CMV status not recorded). Some clones in this sample may be carry-over from other donors' samples. The CDR3 sequence: CASSLATLKPMNTEAFF. Here the CDR3 DNA reads TGTGCCAGCAGCTTAGCCACGCTGAAGCCCATGAACACTGAAGCTTTCTTT.